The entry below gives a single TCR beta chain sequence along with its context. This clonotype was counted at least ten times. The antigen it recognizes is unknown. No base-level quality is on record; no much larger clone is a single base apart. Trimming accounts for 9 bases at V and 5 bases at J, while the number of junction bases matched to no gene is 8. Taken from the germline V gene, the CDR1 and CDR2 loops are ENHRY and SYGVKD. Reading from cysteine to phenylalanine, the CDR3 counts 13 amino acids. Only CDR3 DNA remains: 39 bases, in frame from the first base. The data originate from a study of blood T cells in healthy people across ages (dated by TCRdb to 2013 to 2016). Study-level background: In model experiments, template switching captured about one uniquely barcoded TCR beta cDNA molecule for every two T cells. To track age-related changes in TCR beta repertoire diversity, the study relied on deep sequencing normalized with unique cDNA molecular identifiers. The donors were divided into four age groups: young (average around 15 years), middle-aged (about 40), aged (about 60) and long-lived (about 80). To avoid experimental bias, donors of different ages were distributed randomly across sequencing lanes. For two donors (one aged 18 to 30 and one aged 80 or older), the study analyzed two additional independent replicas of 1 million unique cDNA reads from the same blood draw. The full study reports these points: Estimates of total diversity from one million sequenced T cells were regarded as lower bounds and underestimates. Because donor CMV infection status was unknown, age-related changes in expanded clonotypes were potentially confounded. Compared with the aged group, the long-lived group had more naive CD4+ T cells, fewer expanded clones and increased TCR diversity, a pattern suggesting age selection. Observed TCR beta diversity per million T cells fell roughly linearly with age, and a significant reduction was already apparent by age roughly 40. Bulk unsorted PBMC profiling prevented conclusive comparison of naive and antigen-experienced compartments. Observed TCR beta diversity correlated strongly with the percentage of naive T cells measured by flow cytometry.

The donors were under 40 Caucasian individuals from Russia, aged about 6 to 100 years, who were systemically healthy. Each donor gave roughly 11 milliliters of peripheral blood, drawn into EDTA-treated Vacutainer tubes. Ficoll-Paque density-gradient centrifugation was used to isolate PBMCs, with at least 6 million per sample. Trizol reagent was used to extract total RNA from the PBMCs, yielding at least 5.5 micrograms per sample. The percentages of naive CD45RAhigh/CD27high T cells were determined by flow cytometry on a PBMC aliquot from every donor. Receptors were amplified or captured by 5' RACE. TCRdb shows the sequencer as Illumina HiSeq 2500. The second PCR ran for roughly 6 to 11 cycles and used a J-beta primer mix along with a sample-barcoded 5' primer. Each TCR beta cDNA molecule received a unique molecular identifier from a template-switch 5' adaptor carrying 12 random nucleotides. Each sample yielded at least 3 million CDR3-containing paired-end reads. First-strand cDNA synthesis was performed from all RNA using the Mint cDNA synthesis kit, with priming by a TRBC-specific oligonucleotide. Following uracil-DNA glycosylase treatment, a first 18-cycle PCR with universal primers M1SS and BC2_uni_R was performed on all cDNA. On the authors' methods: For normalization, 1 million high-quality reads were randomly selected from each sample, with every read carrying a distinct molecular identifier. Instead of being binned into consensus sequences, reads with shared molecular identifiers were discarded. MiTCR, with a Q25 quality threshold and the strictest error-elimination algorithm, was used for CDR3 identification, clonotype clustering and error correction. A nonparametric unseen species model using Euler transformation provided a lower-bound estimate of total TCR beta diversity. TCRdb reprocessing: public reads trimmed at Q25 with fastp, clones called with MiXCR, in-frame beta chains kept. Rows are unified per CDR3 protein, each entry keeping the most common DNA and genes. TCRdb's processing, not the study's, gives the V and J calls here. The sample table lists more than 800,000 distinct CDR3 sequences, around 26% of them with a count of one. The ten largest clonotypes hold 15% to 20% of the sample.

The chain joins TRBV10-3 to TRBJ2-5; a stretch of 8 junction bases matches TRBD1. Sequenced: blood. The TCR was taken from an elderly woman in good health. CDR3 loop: CAIRTGFEETQYF. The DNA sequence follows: TGTGCCATTCGGACAGGGTTCGAGGAGACCCAGTACTTC.